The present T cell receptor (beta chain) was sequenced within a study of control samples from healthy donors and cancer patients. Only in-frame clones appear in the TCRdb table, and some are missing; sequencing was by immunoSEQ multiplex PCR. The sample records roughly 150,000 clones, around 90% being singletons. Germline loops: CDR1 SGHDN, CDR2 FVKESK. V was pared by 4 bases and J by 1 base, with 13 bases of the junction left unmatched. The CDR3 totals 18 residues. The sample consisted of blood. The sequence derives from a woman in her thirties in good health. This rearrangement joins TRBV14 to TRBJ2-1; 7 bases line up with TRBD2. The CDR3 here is CASSPRPGGSLSYNEQFF. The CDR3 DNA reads TGTGCCAGCAGCCCCCGTCCCGGCGGGAGTCTTTCCTACAATGAGCAGTTCTTC.